This T cell receptor beta chain was documented in a study of CD8 T cells in ankylosing spondylitis. General study points: The authors found the disease-linked clones to be CD8+ and relatively rare in peripheral blood. Some of these motif variants have turned up before, in reports on reactive arthritis synovial fluid and blood. Several highly homologous variants formed a TCR beta motif that appeared characteristic of ankylosing spondylitis blood.

Quantitative 5'-RACE with molecular barcodes was used to make the TCR beta libraries. TCRdb recomputed calls from the 5' RACE reads with MiXCR, one row per CDR3 protein. The table records fewer than 400,000 distinct CDR3 sequences, approximately 15% of them present only once. In regard to this clonotype: Its antigen is not known.

Input material: blood, either unsorted or a sorted T cell fraction (not recorded which). This sequence originates from a male donor with ankylosing spondylitis or in good health (not recorded which).

CDR3 in amino acids: CASSLEGRGRANEQFF. CDR3 DNA sequence: TGTGCCAGCAGTTTAGAGGGGAGGGGACGGGCCAATGAGCAGTTCTTC. The chain recombines TRBV12-3 or TRBV12-4 with TRBJ2-1, with 7 bases that match TRBD2. The V gene end was trimmed by 1 base and the J gene end by 6 bases; junction bases not matched to a gene: 9. The CDR3 spans 16 residues.